These 32 T cell receptor beta chains were sequenced from one sample in a study of T cell repertoires in aging, cancer and after chemotherapy. A mixed TRB-A/B primer pool amplified rearranged TRB by multiplex touch-down PCR. TCRdb passed the multiplex PCR reads through MiXCR, listing each CDR3 protein once. The table shows about 5,300 distinct CDR3 sequences, with 28% occurring only once. TCR beta rearrangements were amplified from peripheral blood genomic DNA. Specimen: blood. The source of these receptors is a human donor with a solid tumor.

The rearrangement links TRBV20-1 to TRBJ2-3; tentative D call: TRBD2 (5 bases). There are 15 residues in the CDR3. Germline lookup yields CDR1 DFQATT and CDR2 SNEGSKA (reference sequence). Trimming pared 1 base from V and 0 bases from J, leaving 11 bases between. The DNA of the CDR3 is TGCAGTGCTAGAGGGCGACTACTTAGCACAGATACGCAGTATTTT. It specifies CSARGRLLSTDTQYF.

This clonotype counts as medium-sized. The chain combines TRBV6-5 with TRBJ2-7; 7 bases are a match to TRBD2. The CDR3 consists of 15 residues. In germline, CDR1 is MNHEY, CDR2 SVGAGI. Trimming at V came to 7 bases and at J to 0 bases, leaving 9 bases not matched to a gene. This CDR3 is CASIDSTGGSYEQYF. CDR3 DNA sequence: TGTGCCAGCATAGACTCGACGGGGGGCTCCTACGAGCAGTACTTC.

In its sample, this clonotype is medium-sized. The rearrangement joins TRBV27 to TRBJ2-1; 15 nucleotides line up with TRBD2. Germline loops: CDR1 MNHEY, CDR2 SMNVEV (reference sequence). The V gene end was trimmed by 0 bases and the J gene end by 4 bases; junction bases not matched to a gene: 10. The CDR3 is 20 residues long. The DNA for the CDR3 is TGTGCCAGCAGTTTATCAAAGGGACTAGCGGGAGGACCCGGTTACAATGAGCAGTTCTTC. Translated: CASSLSKGLAGGPGYNEQFF.

This clonotype occurred a few times. CDR3 DNA sequence: TGCGCCAGCAGCCAAGATTGGCAACAGGGGGCCAAGGAGCTGTTTTTT. Translating it yields CASSQDWQQGAKELFF. The chain couples TRBV4-3 to TRBJ2-2; 9 bases agree with TRBD1. Losses at the gene ends were 0 bases for V and 10 bases for J; bases not matched to a gene: 9. This CDR3 is 16 amino acids long. Germline CDR1 and CDR2: LGHNA and YSLEER.

This clonotype was detected a few times. The J gene is TRBJ1-1, the V gene TRBV6-2 or TRBV6-3; D call uncertain. Germline lookup yields CDR1 MNHEY and CDR2 SVGEGT. V was trimmed by 6 bases and J by 6 bases, leaving 14 bases between them. This CDR3 is 13 amino acids long. CDR3 residues: CASRMTLFPEAFF. CDR3 in DNA: TGTGCCAGCAGGATGACACTTTTCCCTGAAGCTTTCTTT.

Sample share makes this clonotype hyperexpanded. The rearrangement links TRBV15 to TRBJ2-1; no clear D. Germline assignment: CDR1 LNHNV and CDR2 YYDKDF (reference sequence). V gave up 1 base and J gave up 9 bases, with 4 bases separating them. CDR3 size: 11 residues. The CDR3 DNA sequence: TGTGCCACCAGCAGAGGTCTTGAGCAGTTCTTC. This gives the protein CATSRGLEQFF. Full variable domain (outside the CDR3, taken from reference TRBV15 and TRBJ2-1): DAMVIQNPRYQVTQFGKPVTLSCSQTLNHNVMYWYQQKSSQAPKLLFHYYDKDFNNEADTPDNFQSRRPNTSFCFLDIRSPGLGDTAMYLCATSRGLEQFFGPGTRLTVL.

Remarks on this clonotype: The junction departs from the called germline gene at one end, perhaps through a read error. This chain uses TRBV20-1 with TRBJ1-5, with D possibly being TRBD1 (5 bases). This CDR3 has 13 amino acids. Germline V lookup: CDR1 DFQATT, CDR2 SNEGSKA (reference sequence). The CDR3 sequence is CCAQGGPGQPQHF. For the CDR3, the DNA is TGCTGTGCTCAGGGTGGTCCGGGGCAGCCCCAGCATTTT.

The chain joins TRBV4-2 to TRBJ1-2; possible D gene TRBD1, 6 bases. The CDR3 covers 13 residues. V shed 1 base and J shed 4 bases, with 7 bases lying between them. Germline V lookup: CDR1 LGHNA, CDR2 YNFKEQ. The CDR3, as DNA: TGTGCCAGCAGCCAAGGGACAGCCTATGGCTACACCTTC. This gives the protein CASSQGTAYGYTF.

This clonotype has only a few counts. CDR3 nucleotides: TGTGCCACCAGCTCACTGGACAGGGGGCTTCGGGAGACCCAGTACTTC. It encodes CATSSLDRGLRETQYF. This chain links TRBV24-1 with TRBJ2-5, with TRBD1 matching 11 bases. The germline CDR1 and CDR2 sequences are KGHDR and SFDVKD. The CDR3 contains 16 residues. V lost 7 bases to trimming and J lost 5 bases; unmatched junction nucleotides: 11.

This chain joins TRBV4-3 and TRBJ2-7, with a possible D match to TRBD1 (6 bases). The CDR3 length is 14 residues. Trimming pared 8 bases from V and 2 bases from J, leaving 16 bases between. Germline assignment: CDR1 LGHNA and CDR2 YSLEER. The CDR3 sequence: CASAPWRTAYEQYF. As DNA, the CDR3 is TGCGCCAGCGCCCCATGGCGGACAGCCTACGAGCAGTACTTC.

Remarks on this clonotype: With a much larger clone just one base away, this may be a read error. The chain combines TRBV19 with TRBJ1-1, with D maybe TRBD1 (5 bases). The ends were cut back, 5 bases at V and 3 bases at J, with 19 bases in the middle. Germline V gene sequence: CDR1 LNHDA, CDR2 SQIVND (reference sequence). The CDR3 consists of 16 residues. The CDR3 DNA reads TGTGCCAGTAGTCTCCGGGACGATACGGGGTACACTGAAGCTTTCTTT. Protein: CASSLRDDTGYTEAFF.

This clonotype is medium-sized by share. The rearrangement uses TRBV5-6 and TRBJ2-2; 8 nucleotides line up with TRBD1. The CDR3 contains 16 residues. Trimming at V came to 1 base and at J to 4 bases, leaving 6 bases not matched to a gene. The germline gives CDR1 SGHDT, CDR2 YYEEEE. CDR3 DNA sequence: TGTGCCAGCAGCTTGCCCAGGACAGGGAGCACCGGGGAGCTGTTTTTT. This translates into CASSLPRTGSTGELFF.

By share of the sample, this clonotype is medium-sized (0.01 to 0.1%). The CDR3 region has the DNA TGTGCCAGCAGTTACTCGACAGGGGGTGGCTACGAGCAGTACTTC. Translated: CASSYSTGGGYEQYF. The chain employs TRBV6-5 and TRBJ2-7, with TRBD1 identical over 9 bases. The CDR3 is 15 residues long. After removal of 0 bases from V and 3 bases from J, the junction contained 3 bases not matched to a gene. Germline V gene lookup returns CDR1 MNHEY and CDR2 SVGAGI.

The chain carries TRBV13 and TRBJ1-1, with 7 bases identical to TRBD1. Looked up from germline, CDR1 is PRHDT and CDR2 is FYEKMQ (reference sequence). V was pared by 5 bases and J by 5 bases, with 8 bases of the junction left unmatched. The CDR3 loop spans 14 amino acids. This chain's CDR3 is CASSPRQGRTEAFF. The CDR3 DNA reads TGTGCCAGCAGCCCCAGACAGGGTAGGACTGAAGCTTTCTTT.

This chain links TRBV11-2 with TRBJ1-1; D remains unclear. The CDR3 loop spans 12 amino acids. The V gene's germline CDR1 is SGHAT and CDR2 FQNNGV. Trimming removed 2 bases from V and 8 bases from J, with 9 bases in between. The CDR3 spells CASSLFPREAFF. The CDR3 coding sequence is TGTGCCAGCAGCTTATTCCCACGGGAAGCTTTCTTT.

By frequency in the sample, this clonotype is medium-sized. This sequence joins TRBV11-1 and TRBJ2-3; 7 nucleotides match TRBD2. The V segment lost 3 bases and the J segment 0 bases; nucleotides outside the gene matches: 6. CDR1 is SGHAT, CDR2 FQDESV, per germline (reference sequence). This CDR3 is built from 16 residues. As DNA, the CDR3 is TGTGCCAGCAGCTTGAGACTACTAGCGAGCACAGATACGCAGTATTTT. Protein: CASSLRLLASTDTQYF.

This clonotype counts as medium-sized (0.01 to 0.1%). The V gene is TRBV5-5, the J gene TRBJ2-7, with D perhaps matching TRBD1 (6 bases). The CDR3 spans 12 residues. V lost 4 bases and J 5 bases, leaving 10 bases between the germline ends. Germline CDR1 reads SGHKS; CDR2 reads YYEKEE (reference sequence). The CDR3 is CASSAGTNEQYF. Here the CDR3 DNA reads TGTGCCAGCAGCGCAGGGACAAACGAGCAGTACTTC.

V usage is TRBV20-1 and J usage is TRBJ2-2; the D gene is possibly TRBD1 (6 bases). V dropped 3 bases and J dropped 0 bases, with 14 bases sitting between them. Looked up from germline, CDR1 is DFQATT and CDR2 is SNEGSKA (reference sequence). The CDR3 is 16 residues long. The CDR3 sequence: CSARPGQHANTGELFF. For the CDR3, the DNA is TGCAGTGCTAGGCCCGGACAGCACGCGAACACCGGGGAGCTGTTTTTT.

This sequence joins TRBV6-5 and TRBJ2-2, with 11 nucleotides matching TRBD2. Germline V gene lookup returns CDR1 MNHEY and CDR2 SVGAGI. V lost 0 bases and J lost 7; bases outside the gene matches: 4. The CDR3 length is 16 residues. CDR3 amino acids: CASSYSSGRVRGELFF. CDR3 nucleotides: TGTGCCAGCAGTTACTCTAGCGGGAGGGTACGCGGGGAGCTGTTTTTT.

The rearrangement links TRBV28 to TRBJ2-1; 12 bases fit TRBD2. Germline V gives CDR1 MDHEN, CDR2 SYDVKM. This CDR3 region has 14 residues. Unmatched junction bases numbered 7, after V lost 6 bases and J lost 10 bases. The CDR3 spells CASSLTSGRVEQFF. CDR3 nucleotides: TGTGCCAGCAGCCTGACTAGCGGGAGAGTCGAGCAGTTCTTC.

The chain carries TRBV14 and TRBJ1-5; 7 positions match TRBD1. The CDR3 consists of 22 residues. V was pared by 9 bases and J by 3 bases, with 32 bases of the junction left unmatched. The germline V gene encodes CDR1 SGHDN and CDR2 FVKESK. This CDR3 is CASEPSSQGVCVGRGVNQPQHF. The CDR3 DNA follows: TGTGCCAGTGAGCCCAGCAGCCAAGGAGTTTGCGTTGGCAGGGGGGTCAATCAGCCCCAGCATTTT. The whole variable domain, remainder taken from reference TRBV14 and TRBJ1-5, is EAGVTQFPSHSVIEKGQTVTLRCDPISGHDNLYWYRRVMGKEIKFLLHFVKESKQDESGMPNNRFLAERTGGTYSTLKVQPAELEDSGVYFCASEPSSQGVCVGRGVNQPQHFGDGTRLSIL.

By share, this clonotype counts as medium-sized. The chain employs TRBV12-3 or TRBV12-4 and TRBJ1-4, with TRBD1 as a possible D gene (6 bases). The CDR3 consists of 16 residues. Trimming cost V 0 bases and J 5 bases, with 13 bases left between them. In DNA form, the CDR3 reads TGTGCCAGCAGTTTAGCGGGGGGGGCGGGGAATGAAAAACTGTTTTTT. This encodes CASSLAGGAGNEKLFF.

The chain is built from TRBV27 and TRBJ2-7, with D possibly being TRBD2 (6 bases). Germline CDR1 and CDR2: MNHEY and SMNVEV (reference sequence). The germline V and J ends were trimmed by 4 bases and 8 bases, with 21 bases remaining between them. CDR3 size: 15 residues. The CDR3 sequence is CASSSLAGVGGKQYF. CDR3 sequence (DNA): TGTGCCAGCAGTTCCCTTGCCGGTGTGGGCGGGAAGCAGTACTTC.

Concerning this clonotype itself: Relative to the germline gene, one junction end is altered; a read error may explain this. The V call is TRBV5-1, the J call TRBJ2-5; TRBD2 aligns across 10 bases. In germline, CDR1 is SGHRS, CDR2 YFSETQ. CDR3 length: 16 amino acids. In nucleotides, the CDR3 is TGTGCCAGCAGCGCACGACTAGCGGGCATACAAGAGACCCAGTACTTC. This gives the protein CASSARLAGIQETQYF.

This clonotype was counted a few times. V gene TRBV18 combines with J gene TRBJ2-7; D gene ambiguous. This CDR3 is 13 amino acids long. V shed 2 bases and J shed 0 bases, with 5 bases lying between them. Germline assignment: CDR1 KGHSH and CDR2 LQKENI. In DNA, the CDR3 is TGTGCCAGCTCACCAGGGAACTCCTACGAGCAGTACTTC. Translating gives CASSPGNSYEQYF. Together with reference TRBV18 and TRBJ2-7, the CDR3 gives the full variable domain: NAGVMQNPRHLVRRRGQEARLRCSPMKGHSHVYWYRQLPEEGLKFMVYLQKENIIDESGMPKERFSAEFPKEGPSILRIQQVVRGDSAAYFCASSPGNSYEQYFGPGTRLTVT.

The CDR3 loop is CSASSPMNTEAFF. CDR3 sequence (DNA): TGCAGTGCTAGTTCCCCGATGAACACTGAAGCTTTCTTT. V gene TRBV20-1 combines with J gene TRBJ1-1; D gene unclear. From germline, CDR1 is DFQATT and CDR2 SNEGSKA (reference sequence). This CDR3 spans 13 amino acids. The V end lost 3 bases, the J end lost 0 bases, and 8 bases lay between the germline ends.

The rearrangement joins TRBV7-6 to TRBJ2-1; TRBD2 matches 12 bases. Per the germline V gene, CDR1 is SGHVS and CDR2 is FNYEAQ. The CDR3 spans 17 residues. V was pared by 5 bases and J by 6 bases, with 11 bases of the junction left unmatched. CDR3 in amino acids: CASSQEASGRVRNEQFF. The CDR3 nucleotides read TGTGCCAGCAGCCAAGAGGCTAGCGGGAGGGTTCGCAATGAGCAGTTCTTC.

The V gene is TRBV27, the J gene TRBJ2-5; 7 bases fit TRBD2. This CDR3 region has 14 residues. Trimming cost V 2 bases and J 4 bases; bases outside gene matches: 4. Germline V gene lookup returns CDR1 MNHEY and CDR2 SMNVEV (reference sequence). The CDR3 reads CASSLAGAGETQYF. In DNA form, the CDR3 reads TGTGCCAGCAGTTTAGCGGGAGCTGGAGAGACCCAGTACTTC.

The chain uses TRBV5-1 and TRBJ1-2; tentative D call: TRBD1 (6 bases). Germline V gives CDR1 SGHRS, CDR2 YFSETQ. The CDR3 totals 16 residues. The V gene lost 4 bases and the J gene lost 4 bases, with 20 bases spanning the gap. The CDR3 protein is CASSPSGTLPGYGYTF. DNA of the CDR3: TGCGCCAGCAGCCCGTCGGGGACACTACCTGGCTATGGCTACACCTTC.

This clonotype is judged medium-sized. This chain connects TRBV29-1 to TRBJ2-7; 10 bases line up with TRBD1. The CDR3 contains 14 residues. J was trimmed by 6 bases and V by 1 base; bases with no gene match: 6. Germline assignment: CDR1 SQVTM and CDR2 ANQGSEA. The CDR3 reads CSVEGLRTGGEQYF. The CDR3, as DNA: TGCAGCGTTGAAGGCCTGAGGACAGGGGGCGAGCAGTACTTC.

By proportion, this clonotype is large (0.1 to 1%). The CDR3 loop reads CASSTGNTGELFF. CDR3 DNA: TGTGCCAGCTCGACAGGGAACACCGGGGAGCTGTTTTTT. This chain connects TRBV19 to TRBJ2-2; D might be TRBD1 (6 bases). The CDR3 is made up of 13 amino acids. V lost 9 bases and J 1 base, leaving 9 bases between the germline ends. The germline CDR1 and CDR2 sequences are LNHDA and SQIVND (reference sequence).

V and J are TRBV20-1 and TRBJ1-1; 8 positions agree with TRBD1. V was clipped by 3 bases and J by 10 bases; unmatched bases: 16. Germline assignment: CDR1 DFQATT and CDR2 SNEGSKA (reference sequence). This CDR3 has 15 amino acids. CDR3: CSASAGQGVERVAFF. DNA of the CDR3: TGCAGTGCTAGCGCTGGACAGGGAGTAGAGAGGGTAGCTTTCTTT.